This T cell receptor beta chain is from a study of early T cells in non-severe SARS-CoV-2 infection. Study information: Bulk RNA isolated from unsorted whole blood underwent sequencing; chains were not paired.

Notes on the study in general: Database matching using VDJdb favored anti-spike CD8 responses, with private and CD4 specificities left missing.

CDR1 is SGHTA and CDR2 is FQGNSA in the germline V gene. The CDR3 has 16 residues. V shed 0 bases and J shed 6 bases, with 18 bases lying between them. Individually, cDNA molecules had unique molecular identifiers attached to them. TCRdb re-derived calls from the 5' RACE reads in MiXCR, one entry per CDR3 protein. The profile covers 70,000 or so distinct CDR3 sequences, with under 15% appearing a single time and over 1% taken by the ten largest. The sample holds many counts of this clonotype. The target antigen is unknown. The clonotype was recovered from an adult who was a healthcare worker with PCR-confirmed SARS-CoV-2 infection or an uninfected control (not recorded which). The chain links TRBV7-2 to TRBJ2-7; perhaps TRBD1 as D (7 bases). Source material: whole blood. CDR3 in amino acids: CASSLAEGQIAGEQYF. The CDR3, as DNA: TGTGCCAGCAGCTTAGCGGAGGGACAGATTGCGGGCGAGCAGTACTTC.